This T cell receptor beta chain was obtained from a study of T cells in Graves' hyperthyroidism and ophthalmopathy. Overall study findings and caveats: Blood also carried most thyroid clonotypes expanded above 0.001.

Authors of the study amplified TCR beta CDR3 regions from RNA transcripts. Using the HTBI primer set, a first-round RT-PCR was run on the TCR CDR3. TCRdb fed the multiplex PCR reads into MiXCR, producing one record per CDR3 protein. The data hold around 430,000 distinct CDR3 sequences, with more than 13% observed a single time. The V segment lost 4 bases and the J segment 1 base; nucleotides outside the gene matches: 4. The CDR3 extends over 14 amino acids. CDR1 MGHRA and CDR2 YSYEKL come from the germline V gene. Newly diagnosed hyperthyroidism, duration under 2 months, in patients aged 18 to 65. The PBMCs studied were ones that came from 10 ml fresh peripheral blood. This clonotype was picked up a small number of times. Its target is not known.

This sequence was found in a woman in her twenties or thirties with Graves' hyperthyroidism. V usage is TRBV4-1 and J usage is TRBJ2-7, with 7 bases aligning to TRBD2. Sequencing was done on a sample of blood. CDR3 residues: CASSLRGESYEQYF. In nucleotides, the CDR3 is TGCGCCAGCAGCCTACGGGGGGAGTCCTACGAGCAGTACTTC.